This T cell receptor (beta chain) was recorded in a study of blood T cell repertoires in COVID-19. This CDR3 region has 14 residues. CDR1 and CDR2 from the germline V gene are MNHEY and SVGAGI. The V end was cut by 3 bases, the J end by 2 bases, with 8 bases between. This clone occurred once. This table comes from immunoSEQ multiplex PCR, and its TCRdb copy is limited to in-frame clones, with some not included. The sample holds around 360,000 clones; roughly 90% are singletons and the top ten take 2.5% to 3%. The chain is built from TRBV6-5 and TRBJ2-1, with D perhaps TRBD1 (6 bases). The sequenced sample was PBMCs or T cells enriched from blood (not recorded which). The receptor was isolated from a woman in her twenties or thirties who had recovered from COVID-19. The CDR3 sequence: CASSYQGPYNEQFF. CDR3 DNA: TGTGCCAGCAGTTATCAGGGGCCCTACAATGAGCAGTTCTTC.